This T cell receptor beta chain was observed in a study of cytomegalovirus exposure and HLA in healthy donors. Findings and limits, study-wide: The productive fraction for most TCR beta V segments was about 87% or about 30% in an earlier analysis.

In the case of this clone: What it binds is unknown.

60 Vbeta and 13 Jbeta primers were used in PCR. The assay was immunoSEQ multiplex PCR, and TCRdb's table has in-frame clones only and misses some. This sample's table has around 100,000 clones. The V gene's germline CDR1 is SGDLS and CDR2 YYNGEE. CDR3 length equals 17 residues. Germline trimming cut 0 bases from V and 5 bases from J; bases unmatched to any gene: 9. The rearrangement links TRBV9 to TRBJ2-1, with 9 bases aligning to TRBD2. The origin of this receptor is a man aged 35 to 55 in good health and CMV-seropositive. The sequenced sample consisted of PBMCs. The CDR3 reads CASSVVSGGSGDNEQFF. In DNA, the CDR3 is TGTGCCAGCAGCGTAGTTAGCGGGGGTTCAGGTGACAATGAGCAGTTCTTC.